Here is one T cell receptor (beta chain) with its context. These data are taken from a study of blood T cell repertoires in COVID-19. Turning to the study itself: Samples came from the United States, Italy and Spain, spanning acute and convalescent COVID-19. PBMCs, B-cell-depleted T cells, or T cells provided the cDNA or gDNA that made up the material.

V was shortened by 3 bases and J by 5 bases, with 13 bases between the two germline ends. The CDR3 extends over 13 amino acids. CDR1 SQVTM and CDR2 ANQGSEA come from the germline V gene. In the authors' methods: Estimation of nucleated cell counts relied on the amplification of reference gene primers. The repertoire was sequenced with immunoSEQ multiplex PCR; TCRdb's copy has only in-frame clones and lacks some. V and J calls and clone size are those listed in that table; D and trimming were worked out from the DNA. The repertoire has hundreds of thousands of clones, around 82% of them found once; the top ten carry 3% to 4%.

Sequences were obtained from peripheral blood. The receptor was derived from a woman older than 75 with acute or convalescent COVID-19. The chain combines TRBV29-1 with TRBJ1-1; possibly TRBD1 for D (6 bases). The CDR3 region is CSVDSGGGTEAFF. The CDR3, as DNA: TGCAGCGTTGATTCGGGGGGCGGGACTGAAGCTTTCTTT.